This T cell receptor beta chain is drawn from a study of cytomegalovirus exposure and HLA in healthy donors. CDR3 length equals 17 residues. Germline V gene lookup returns CDR1 SGDLS and CDR2 YYNGEE. V was pared by 0 bases and J by 7 bases, with 10 bases of the junction left unmatched. Method: immunoSEQ multiplex PCR; TCRdb's copy keeps in-frame clones and lacks some. This sample has approximately 150,000 clones; about 89% occur once, and the top ten carry 3% to 3.5%. The receptor's source is a woman under 30 in good health and CMV-seropositive. V usage is TRBV9 and J usage is TRBJ2-1, with 10 bases identical to TRBD2. The sample was PBMCs. The CDR3 is CASSVAARAGGRNEQFF. CDR3 in DNA: TGTGCCAGCAGCGTAGCAGCTCGAGCGGGAGGGCGGAATGAGCAGTTCTTC. The entire variable domain, with the rest obtained from reference TRBV9 and TRBJ2-1, is as follows: DSGVTQTPKHLITATGQRVTLRCSPRSGDLSVYWYQQSLDQGLQFLIQYYNGEERAKGNILERFSAQQFPDLHSELNLSSLELGDSALYFCASSVAARAGGRNEQFFGPGTRLTVL.